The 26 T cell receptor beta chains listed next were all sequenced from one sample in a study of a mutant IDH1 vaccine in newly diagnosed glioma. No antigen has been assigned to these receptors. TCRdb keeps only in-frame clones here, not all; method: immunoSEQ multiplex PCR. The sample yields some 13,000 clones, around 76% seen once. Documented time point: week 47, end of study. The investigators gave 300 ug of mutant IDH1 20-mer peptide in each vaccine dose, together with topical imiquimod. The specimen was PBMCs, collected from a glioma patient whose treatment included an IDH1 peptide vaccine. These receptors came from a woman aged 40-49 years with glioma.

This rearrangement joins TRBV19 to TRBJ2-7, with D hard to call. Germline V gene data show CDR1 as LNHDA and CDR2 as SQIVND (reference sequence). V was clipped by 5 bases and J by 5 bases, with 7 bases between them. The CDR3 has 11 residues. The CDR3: CASSARDEQYF. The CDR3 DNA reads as TGTGCCAGTAGTGCCCGGGACGAGCAGTACTTC. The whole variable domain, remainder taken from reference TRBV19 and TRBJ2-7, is DGGITQSPKYLFRKEGQNVTLSCEQNLNHDAMYWYRQDPGQGLRLIYYSQIVNDFQKGDIAEGYSVSREKKESFPLTVTSAQKNPTAFYLCASSARDEQYFGPGTRLTVT.

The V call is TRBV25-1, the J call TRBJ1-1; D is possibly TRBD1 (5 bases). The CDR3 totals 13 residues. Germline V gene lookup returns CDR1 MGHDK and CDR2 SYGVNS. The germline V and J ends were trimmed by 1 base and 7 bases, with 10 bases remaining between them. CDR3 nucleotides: TGTGCCAGCAGTGAATTGGGACCTCGTGAAGCTTTCTTT. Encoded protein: CASSELGPREAFF.

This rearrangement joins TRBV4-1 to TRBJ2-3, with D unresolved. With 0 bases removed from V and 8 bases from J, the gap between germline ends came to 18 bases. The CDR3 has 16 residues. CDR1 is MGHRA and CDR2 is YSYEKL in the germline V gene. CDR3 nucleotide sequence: TGCGCCAGCAGCCAAGATAATATCGGCCGGTTTGGTACGCAGTATTTT. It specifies CASSQDNIGRFGTQYF.

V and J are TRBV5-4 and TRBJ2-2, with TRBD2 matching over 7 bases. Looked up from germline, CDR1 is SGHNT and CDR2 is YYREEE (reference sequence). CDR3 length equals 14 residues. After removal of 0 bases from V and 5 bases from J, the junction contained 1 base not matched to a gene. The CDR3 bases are TGTGCCAGCAGCTTGGTGGGGGGGACCGGGGAGCTGTTTTTT. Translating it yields CASSLVGGTGELFF.

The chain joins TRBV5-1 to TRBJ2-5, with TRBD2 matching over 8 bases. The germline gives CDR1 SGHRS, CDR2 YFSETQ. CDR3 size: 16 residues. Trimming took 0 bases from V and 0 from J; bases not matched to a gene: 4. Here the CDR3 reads CASSLEVAGYQETQYF. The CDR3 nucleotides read TGCGCCAGCAGCTTGGAGGTAGCGGGGTACCAAGAGACCCAGTACTTC.

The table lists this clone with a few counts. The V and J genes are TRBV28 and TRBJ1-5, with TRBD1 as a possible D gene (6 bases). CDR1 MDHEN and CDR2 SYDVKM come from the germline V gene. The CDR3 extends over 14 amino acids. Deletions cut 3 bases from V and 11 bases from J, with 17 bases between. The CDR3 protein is CASSLGSGVRSQHF. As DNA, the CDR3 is TGTGCCAGCAGTTTGGGGTCAGGGGTCCGGTCCCAGCATTTT.

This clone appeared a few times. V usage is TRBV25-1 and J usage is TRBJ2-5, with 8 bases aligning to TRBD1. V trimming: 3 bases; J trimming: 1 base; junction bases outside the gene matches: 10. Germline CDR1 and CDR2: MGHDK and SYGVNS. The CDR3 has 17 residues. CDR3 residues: CASSDPRRTGSQETQYF. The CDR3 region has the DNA TGTGCCAGCAGTGACCCCAGAAGGACAGGGAGCCAAGAGACCCAGTACTTC.

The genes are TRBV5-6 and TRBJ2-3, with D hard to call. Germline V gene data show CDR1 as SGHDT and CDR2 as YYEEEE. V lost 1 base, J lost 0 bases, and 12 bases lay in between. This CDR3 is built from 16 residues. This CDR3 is CASSLLGVPSTDTQYF. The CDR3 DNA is TGTGCCAGCAGCTTGCTCGGAGTACCTAGCACAGATACGCAGTATTTT.

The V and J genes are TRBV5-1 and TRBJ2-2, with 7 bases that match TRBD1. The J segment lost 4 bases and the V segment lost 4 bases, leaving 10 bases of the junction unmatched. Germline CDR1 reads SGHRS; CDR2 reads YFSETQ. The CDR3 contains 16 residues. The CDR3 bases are TGCGCCAGCAGCATCAAATGGGACAGAGCCACCGGGGAGCTGTTTTTT. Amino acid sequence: CASSIKWDRATGELFF.

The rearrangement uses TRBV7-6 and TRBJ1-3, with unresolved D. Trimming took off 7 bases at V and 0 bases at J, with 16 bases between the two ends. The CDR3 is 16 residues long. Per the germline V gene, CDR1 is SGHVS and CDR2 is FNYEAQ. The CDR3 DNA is TGTGCCAGCACCCTTGGACTGTTTAGCTCTGGAAACACCATATATTTT. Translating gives CASTLGLFSSGNTIYF.

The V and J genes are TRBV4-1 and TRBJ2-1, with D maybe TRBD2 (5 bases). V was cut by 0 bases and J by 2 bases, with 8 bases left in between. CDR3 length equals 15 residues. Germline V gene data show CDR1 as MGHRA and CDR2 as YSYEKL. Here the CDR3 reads CASSQEERTYNEQFF. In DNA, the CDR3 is TGCGCCAGCAGCCAAGAGGAGCGGACCTACAATGAGCAGTTCTTC.

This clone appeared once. CDR3 DNA sequence: TGTGCCAGCAGCACCTCAGGCGGGACTTGGGGAAAAGAGACCCAGTACTTC. Translated: CASSTSGGTWGKETQYF. The chain carries TRBV7-2 and TRBJ2-5; possible D gene TRBD2, 6 bases. This CDR3 comprises 17 residues. The V end lost 5 bases, the J end lost 3 bases, and 22 bases lay between the germline ends. Germline V CDR1 and CDR2: SGHTA, FQGNSA.

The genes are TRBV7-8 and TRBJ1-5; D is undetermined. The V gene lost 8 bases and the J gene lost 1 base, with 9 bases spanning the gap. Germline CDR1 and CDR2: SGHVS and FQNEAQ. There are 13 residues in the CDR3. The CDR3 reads CASGMRSNQPQHF. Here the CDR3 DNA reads TGTGCCAGCGGGATGCGGAGCAATCAGCCCCAGCATTTT.

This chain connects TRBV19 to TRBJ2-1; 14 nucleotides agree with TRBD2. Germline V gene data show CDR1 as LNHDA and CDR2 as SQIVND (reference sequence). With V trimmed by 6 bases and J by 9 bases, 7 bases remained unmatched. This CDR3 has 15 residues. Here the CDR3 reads CASRVGLAGGIEQFF. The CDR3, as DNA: TGTGCCAGTAGAGTTGGACTAGCGGGAGGTATTGAGCAGTTCTTC.

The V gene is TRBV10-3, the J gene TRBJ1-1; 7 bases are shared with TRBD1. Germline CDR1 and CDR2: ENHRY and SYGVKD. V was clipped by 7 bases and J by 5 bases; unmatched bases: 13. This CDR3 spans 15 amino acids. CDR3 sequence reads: CAIKDLDREGTEAFF. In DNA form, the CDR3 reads TGTGCCATCAAGGACCTAGACAGGGAAGGGACTGAAGCTTTCTTT.

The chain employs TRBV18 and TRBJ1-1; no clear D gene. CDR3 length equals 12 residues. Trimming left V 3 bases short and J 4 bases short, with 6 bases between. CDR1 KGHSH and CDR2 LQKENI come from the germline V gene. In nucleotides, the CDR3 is TGTGCCAGCTCACCGAGCTCCACTGAAGCTTTCTTT. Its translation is CASSPSSTEAFF.

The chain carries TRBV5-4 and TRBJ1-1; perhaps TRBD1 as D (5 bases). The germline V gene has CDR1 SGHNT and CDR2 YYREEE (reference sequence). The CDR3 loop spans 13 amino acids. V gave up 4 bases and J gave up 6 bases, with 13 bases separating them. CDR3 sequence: CASSGGLASEAFF. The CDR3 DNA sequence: TGTGCCAGCAGCGGGGGGTTGGCTTCTGAAGCTTTCTTT.

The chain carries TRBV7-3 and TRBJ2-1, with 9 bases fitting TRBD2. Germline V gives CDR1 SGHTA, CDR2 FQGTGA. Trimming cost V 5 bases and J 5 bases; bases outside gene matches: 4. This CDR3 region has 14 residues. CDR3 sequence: CASSDLAGHNEQFF. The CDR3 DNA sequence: TGTGCCAGCAGCGACCTAGCGGGACACAATGAGCAGTTCTTC.

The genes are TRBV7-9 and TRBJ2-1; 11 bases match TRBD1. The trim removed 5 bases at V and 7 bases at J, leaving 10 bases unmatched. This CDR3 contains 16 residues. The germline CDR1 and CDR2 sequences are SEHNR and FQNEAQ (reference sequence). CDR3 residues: CASSLPGQGVRNEQFF. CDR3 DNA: TGTGCCAGCAGCCTACCGGGACAGGGGGTTAGGAATGAGCAGTTCTTC.

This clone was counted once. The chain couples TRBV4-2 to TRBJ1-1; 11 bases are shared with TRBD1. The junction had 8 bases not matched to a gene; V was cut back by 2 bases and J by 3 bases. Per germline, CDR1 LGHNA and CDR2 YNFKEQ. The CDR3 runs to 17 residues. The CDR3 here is CASSQPGQGVIYTEAFF. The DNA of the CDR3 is TGTGCCAGCAGCCAACCGGGACAGGGGGTCATCTACACTGAAGCTTTCTTT.

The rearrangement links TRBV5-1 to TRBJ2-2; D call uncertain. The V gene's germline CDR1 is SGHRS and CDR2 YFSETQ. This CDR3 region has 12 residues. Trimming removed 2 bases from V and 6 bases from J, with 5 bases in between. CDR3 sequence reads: CASSFGSGELFF. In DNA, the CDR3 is TGCGCCAGCAGCTTTGGGTCCGGGGAGCTGTTTTTT. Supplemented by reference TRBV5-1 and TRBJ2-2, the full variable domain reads KAGVTQTPRYLIKTRGQQVTLSCSPISGHRSVSWYQQTPGQGLQFLFEYFSETQRNKGNFPGRFSGRQFSNSRSEMNVSTLELGDSALYLCASSFGSGELFFGEGSRLTVL.

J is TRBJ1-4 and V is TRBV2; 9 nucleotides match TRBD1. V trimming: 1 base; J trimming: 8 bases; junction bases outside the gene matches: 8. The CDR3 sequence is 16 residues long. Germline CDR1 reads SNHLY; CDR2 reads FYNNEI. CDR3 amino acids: CASSEEGGQGQEKLFF. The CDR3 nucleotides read TGTGCCAGCAGTGAAGAGGGGGGACAGGGCCAAGAAAAACTGTTTTTT.

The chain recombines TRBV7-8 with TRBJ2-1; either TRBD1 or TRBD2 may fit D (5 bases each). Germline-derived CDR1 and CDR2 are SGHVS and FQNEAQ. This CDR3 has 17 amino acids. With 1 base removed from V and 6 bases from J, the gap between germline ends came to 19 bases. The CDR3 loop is CASSLVARASGANEQFF. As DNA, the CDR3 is TGTGCCAGCAGCTTAGTCGCCCGGGCCTCCGGGGCCAATGAGCAGTTCTTC.

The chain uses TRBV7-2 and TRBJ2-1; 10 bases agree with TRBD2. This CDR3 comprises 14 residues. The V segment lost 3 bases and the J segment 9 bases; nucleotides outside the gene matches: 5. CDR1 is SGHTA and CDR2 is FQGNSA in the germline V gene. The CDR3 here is CASSLIAGGGEQFF. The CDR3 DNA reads TGTGCCAGCAGCTTGATAGCGGGAGGCGGTGAGCAGTTCTTC.

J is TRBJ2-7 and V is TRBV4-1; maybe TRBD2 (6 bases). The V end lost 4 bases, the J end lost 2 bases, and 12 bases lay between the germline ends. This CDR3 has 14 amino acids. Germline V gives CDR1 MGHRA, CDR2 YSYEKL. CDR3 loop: CASSPGLLAYEQYF. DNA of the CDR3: TGCGCCAGCAGCCCGGGACTCCTAGCCTACGAGCAGTACTTC.

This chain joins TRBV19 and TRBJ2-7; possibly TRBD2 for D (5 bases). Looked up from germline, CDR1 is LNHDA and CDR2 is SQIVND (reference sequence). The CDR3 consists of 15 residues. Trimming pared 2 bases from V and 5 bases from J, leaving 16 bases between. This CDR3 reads CASSISRGSKNEQYF. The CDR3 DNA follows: TGTGCCAGTAGTATAAGCAGAGGGTCAAAGAACGAGCAGTACTTC.